The TCR beta chain under discussion was sequenced for a study of regulatory T cells in long-lasting Graves disease (dated by TCRdb to the early 2020s). Looking at the study overall: Antithyroid drugs had been taken for less than 3 months by newly diagnosed Graves' disease patients. The study was conducted in China and was registered as a clinical trial. Persistent Graves' disease patients were compared with newly diagnosed Graves' disease patients by peripheral blood TCR sequencing and RNA sequencing. A total of roughly 35 samples underwent TCR sequencing: about 13 from persistent and roughly 20 from newly diagnosed Graves' disease patients. The full study reports these points: TRBV28, TRBJ1-2 and TRBJ2-5 were preferentially used in persistent disease, while TRBV20-1 and TRBJ2-1 were favored in newly diagnosed disease. A larger number of public clonotypes was shared among persistent patients (2,741) than among newly diagnosed patients (roughly 930). The authors noted that the small sample size was a limitation that may lower accuracy. Sequencing and analysis were limited to the TCR beta chain. Lower TCR Shannon entropy and fewer highly expanded clones were observed in persistent Graves' disease patients than in newly diagnosed patients, which suggested clonal expansion. Only peripheral blood was studied, because thyroid tissue, the primary lesion, was inaccessible.

Ends trimmed: V by 4 bases, J by 1 base; bases unmatched to a gene: 7. Taken from cysteine to phenylalanine, the CDR3 has 15 residues. Of all the DNA, just the CDR3 is kept, 45 bases in frame from base 1. Looking up the germline V gene yields CDR1 SGHRS and CDR2 YFSETQ. This clonotype was observed at least ten times. It lacks a known antigen. Base qualities were left out, and no much larger clone turns up one base away. The library was produced with multiplex PCR. For sequencing, an Illumina HiSeq 4000 was employed. TCR beta libraries were built with iRepertoire HTBI primers and Arm-PCR amplification of CDR3 regions. PCR products were gel purified before sequencing. The authors' analysis ran thus. Gene usage analysis of CDR3 amino acid clonotypes used the approximately 62 TRBV and about 14 TRBJ segments found across samples. COPE and FqMerger were used to merge filtered high-quality paired reads into contigs. Contigs were aligned with BLAST to IMGT TRBV, TRBD and TRBJ reference genes, and CDR3 was defined per IMGT. Clonotypes above 0.1% frequency were classified as highly expanded clones. Repertoire diversity was measured by Shannon entropy, and V-J evenness by the Gini coefficient. A clonotype was considered public if more than one individual shared it. TCRdb trimmed public reads at Q25 via fastp, called clones via MiXCR and kept in-frame beta chains. Rows merge per CDR3 protein into single entries with the most common DNA and genes. It is TCRdb's table, rather than the study itself, that gives the V and J calls and clone size. This sample has about 360,000 distinct CDR3 sequences in its table, and about 16% of those were observed once. The top ten hold roughly a fifth of the sample.

The sample's time point label is to be understood as: newly diagnosed GD, antithyroid drugs for less than 3 months. For both TCR sequencing and RNA sequencing, RNA was extracted from PBMCs using TRIzol. Graves' disease was diagnosed according to American Thyroid Association guidelines. Patients were recruited from an endocrinology department in Xi'an, China. From each patient, approximately 9 milliliters of peripheral blood was collected into an EDTA anticoagulant tube. Ficoll Paque Plus density gradient separation was used to isolate PBMCs, and no further T cell sorting was done. An Agilent 2100 Bioanalyzer and agarose gel were used to assess RNA quality, and a NanoDrop 2000 was used to measure RNA concentration. The sample also formed part of further work on T cells in Graves' hyperthyroidism and ophthalmopathy. The second paper states: Stable Graves' hyperthyroidism was defined as the absence of progression to ophthalmopathy over 18 months of follow-up. Hyperthyroidism patients were newly diagnosed, had a disease duration of under 2 months, and were aged 18 to 65 years. Any patient with an uncontrolled infection, another autoimmune disease, pregnancy or lactation was excluded. Diagnoses were based on clinical symptoms, serum thyroxine and TRAb, thyroid ultrasound and orbital computed tomography. The first round of RT-PCR for the TCR CDR3 was performed with the HTBI primer set and the Qiagen OneStep RT-PCR kit. Most expanded thyroid clonotypes (frequency above 0.001) were also detected in blood, a finding suggesting that blood repertoires may reflect thyroid immune responses. In cross-validation, a model built on a 13 V-J signature told ophthalmopathy apart from stable hyperthyroidism with 85% to 90% sensitivity and approximately 81% specificity, and in testing the same model reached 80%/75%. In validation, the model predicted progression to ophthalmopathy a median of roughly 6.1 months before onset, with about 67% sensitivity and 72.22% specificity. TCR V-J signatures able to tell the groups apart were searched for in a discovery cohort of approximately 95 patients, of whom under 45 had Graves' ophthalmopathy and some 60 had stable Graves' hyperthyroidism. An independent validation cohort of around 19 hyperthyroidism patients and more than 15 patients who later progressed to ophthalmopathy tested prospective prediction of ophthalmopathy. The 95 to 100 discovery patients were divided at random into training and test sets in a 7:3 ratio. In addition, the study compared T-cell repertoires in thyroid tissue and in blood from roughly six Graves' hyperthyroidism patients. Once sampling was done, hyperthyroidism patients were given methimazole at a starting dose of 30 mg daily, whereas ophthalmopathy patients were given high-dose intravenous methylprednisolone. A second multiplex PCR round built the libraries, followed by size selection and purification. The libraries were sequenced on an Illumina HiSeq2000 using paired-end 100 bp reads. SOAPnuke was used to process the raw data, removing reads that contained adapters or uncalled bases, had a mean Phred below 15, or lacked an exact match to the constant primer or identifier. High-quality paired reads were merged using COPE v1.2.5, and each unique nucleotide sequence was defined as a clonotype. Clonotypes were aligned to IMGT TRBV, TRBD and TRBJ reference segments using MiTCR v1.1. Analysis was restricted to V-J combinations with a frequency above 0.0001, which covered roughly 99% of repertoires. A TCS score was defined as the ratio of F50 (clonal expansion) to E x V (chaos), with BLOSUM62-based TCRdist applied between CDR3 peptides within each V-J. Welch's t-statistics and random forest reduced 500 to 650 V-J features to under 15, which were used in a naive Bayes classifier (R e1071). No statistical method was used to fix the sample size in advance, and group allocation was not hidden from the investigators. The paper describes TCR Vbeta CDR3 sequencing of 140 or so peripheral blood samples, made up of under 50 ophthalmopathy patients, some 80 hyperthyroidism patients and 17 progressor patients.

Sample: peripheral blood mononuclear cells (PBMCs), taken at new diagnosis, from a patient treated with antithyroid drugs. The chain is encoded by TRBV5-1 joined to TRBJ1-1; TRBD1 lines up with 7 middle nucleotides. The sequence derives from a woman aged 18-30 years with Graves disease. Donor details come from another sample of the same person, matched by shared clones. For the CDR3, the sequence is CASSERQGPNTEAFF. The nucleotides read TGCGCCAGCAGCGAACGACAGGGACCGAACACTGAAGCTTTCTTT.